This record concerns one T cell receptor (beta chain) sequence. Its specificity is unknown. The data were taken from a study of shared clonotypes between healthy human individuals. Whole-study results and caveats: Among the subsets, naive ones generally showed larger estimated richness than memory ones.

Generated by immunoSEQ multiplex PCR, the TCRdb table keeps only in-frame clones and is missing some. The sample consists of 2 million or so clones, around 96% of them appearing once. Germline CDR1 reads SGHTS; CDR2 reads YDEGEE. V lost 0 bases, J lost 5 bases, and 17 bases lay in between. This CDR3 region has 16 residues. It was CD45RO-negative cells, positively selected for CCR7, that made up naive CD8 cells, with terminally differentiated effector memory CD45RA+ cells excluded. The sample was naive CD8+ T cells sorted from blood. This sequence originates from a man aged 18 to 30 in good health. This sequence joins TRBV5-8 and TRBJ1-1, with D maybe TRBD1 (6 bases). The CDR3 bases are TGTGCCAGCAGCTTGGATCAGGGGTTTGGGGGTACTGAAGCTTTCTTT. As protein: CASSLDQGFGGTEAFF. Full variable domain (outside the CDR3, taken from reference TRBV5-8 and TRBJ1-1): EAGVTQSPTHLIKTRGQQATLRCSPISGHTSVYWYQQALGLGLQFLLWYDEGEERNRGNFPPRFSGRQFPNYSSELNVNALELEDSALYLCASSLDQGFGGTEAFFGQGTRLTVV.